The sequence of this T cell receptor beta chain was determined in a study of cytomegalovirus exposure and HLA in healthy donors. In germline, CDR1 is MNHNY, CDR2 SVGAGI (reference sequence). Trimming left V 5 bases short and J 1 base short, with 3 bases between. CDR3 size: 11 residues. With 60 Vbeta and 13 Jbeta primers, the PCR was carried out. Some clones are missing from TCRdb's copy, which holds only in-frame ones; the method was immunoSEQ multiplex PCR. This table has roughly 120,000 clones, 65% to 75% appearing once. As concerns this clone: What it binds is unknown.

Broader study findings: According to an earlier analysis, most TCR beta V segments yielded productive rearrangements about 87% or about 30% of the time. Some segments of the V type, notably TRBV6-2 and TRBV6-3, were excluded as indistinguishable. A cluster of highly shared sequence variants was likely a sequencing artifact. Sequencing depth across donors, presence/absence analyses assumed, was roughly uniform.

This TCR came from a woman in her 50s in good health and CMV-seropositive. Material: PBMCs. The chain employs TRBV6-6 and TRBJ2-7; no reliable D call. The CDR3 is CASSESYEQYF. The CDR3 nucleotides are TGTGCCAGCAGTGAGTCCTACGAGCAGTACTTC.